The 21 T cell receptor beta chains in this list originate from one sample, sequenced in a study of cytomegalovirus exposure and HLA in healthy donors. 13 Jbeta primers and 60 Vbeta primers were used for the PCR. Sequencing used immunoSEQ multiplex PCR; TCRdb keeps in-frame clones, though not all of them. The sample has some 80,000 clones, over 9.5% seen once. The sample consisted of PBMCs. The origin of the receptors is a man between 60 and 75 years old in good health and CMV-seropositive.

This clone was observed a handful of times. This chain links TRBV11-2 with TRBJ2-7; 9 nucleotides align to TRBD1. The CDR3 is made up of 17 amino acids. Germline V gene sequence: CDR1 SGHAT, CDR2 FQNNGV. V shed 6 bases, J shed 4 bases, and the junction held 16 bases outside the gene matches. CDR3 protein: CASSGGTGPQGEYEQYV. The CDR3, as DNA: TGTGCCAGCAGTGGGGGGACAGGGCCTCAGGGGGAGTACGAGCAGTACGTC.

The chain uses TRBV4-2 and TRBJ2-3, with D possibly being TRBD2 (6 bases). CDR1 and CDR2 (germline): LGHNA, YNFKEQ. V lost 1 base to trimming and J lost 0 bases, with 11 bases between them. The CDR3 spans 16 residues. The CDR3 loop is CASSQVEGRSTDTQYF. CDR3 bases: TGTGCCAGCAGCCAAGTTGAGGGGAGGAGCACAGATACGCAGTATTTT.

This clone was counted only a few times. The rearrangement links TRBV2 to TRBJ1-1, with 8 bases that match TRBD1. The V and J ends lost 5 bases and 3 bases, in that order; junction bases with no gene match: 5. CDR3 length equals 14 residues. In germline, CDR1 is SNHLY, CDR2 FYNNEI. The CDR3 loop is CASSQNRGDTEAFF. As DNA, the CDR3 is TGTGCCAGCAGTCAGAACAGGGGGGACACTGAAGCTTTCTTT.

This clone has only a few counts. V is TRBV2 and J is TRBJ2-7; 7 nucleotides match TRBD1. The CDR3 has 17 amino acids. The trim removed 2 bases at V and 3 bases at J, leaving 13 bases unmatched. Germline V gives CDR1 SNHLY, CDR2 FYNNEI. CDR3 region: CASSESSTHGTDYEQYF. The CDR3 nucleotides are TGTGCCAGCAGTGAATCTAGCACCCATGGGACAGACTACGAGCAGTACTTC.

This clone was observed a handful of times. The chain is built from TRBV6-5 and TRBJ1-2; D perhaps matches TRBD1 (6 bases). Trimming removed 0 bases from V and 7 bases from J, with 6 bases in between. The V gene's germline CDR1 is MNHEY and CDR2 SVGAGI. The CDR3 sequence is 12 residues long. The CDR3 DNA is TGTGCCAGCAGTTACTCACAGGGTGGCTACACCTTC. It specifies CASSYSQGGYTF.

In its sample, this clone was seen a few times. The genes are TRBV6-5 and TRBJ1-1; D remains unclear. CDR1 is MNHEY, CDR2 SVGAGI, per germline. Trimming took off 4 bases at V and 11 bases at J, with 14 bases between the two ends. The CDR3 loop spans 12 amino acids. The CDR3 nucleotides are TGTGCCAGCAGTTTTTTCGGGAAAGCGGCTTTCTTT. Encoded protein: CASSFFGKAAFF.

J is TRBJ1-4 and V is TRBV5-1, with 12 bases lining up with TRBD1. The CDR3 extends over 17 amino acids. The germline gives CDR1 SGHRS, CDR2 YFSETQ. V dropped 4 bases and J dropped 7; count of bases not matched to a gene: 11. The CDR3 loop reads CASSPGTGGVGGEKLFF. Here the CDR3 DNA reads TGCGCCAGCAGCCCGGGGACAGGGGGCGTGGGCGGTGAAAAACTGTTTTTT.

This chain links TRBV30 with TRBJ2-5; 8 nucleotides align to TRBD2. Germline V gene sequence: CDR1 GTSNPN, CDR2 SVGIG (reference sequence). CDR3 length: 18 amino acids. The trim removed 5 bases at V and 3 bases at J, leaving 20 bases unmatched. The CDR3 bases are TGTGCCTGGGGCCGCCTTACTAGCGGACTAACCGTGGAAGAGACCCAGTACTTC. It translates to CAWGRLTSGLTVEETQYF.

Comment on this clone: This sample also contains other DNA sequences that code for the same CDR3. This sequence joins TRBV7-2 and TRBJ2-7; D is unclear. The germline CDR1 and CDR2 sequences are SGHTA and FQGNSA. Trimming left V 5 bases short and J 4 bases short, with 9 bases between. The CDR3 has 12 residues. This CDR3 is CASSPGRYEQYF. The CDR3, as DNA: TGTGCCAGCAGCCCTGGTCGGTACGAGCAGTACTTC.

V gene TRBV10-1 combines with J gene TRBJ2-2, with 7 nucleotides matching TRBD1. The V and J ends lost 5 bases and 6 bases, in that order; junction bases with no gene match: 9. Germline CDR1 WNHNN, CDR2 SYGVQD (reference sequence). The CDR3 runs to 15 residues. The CDR3 loop reads CASSSQGVGAGELFF. CDR3 sequence (DNA): TGCGCCAGCAGTTCCCAGGGGGTAGGGGCCGGGGAGCTGTTTTTT.

This clone showed up just a few times. Other DNA sequences from this sample encode an identical CDR3 as well. J is TRBJ2-7 and V is TRBV27; 13 nucleotides agree with TRBD2. Trimming removed 6 bases from V and 6 bases from J; junction bases left unmatched: 8. The CDR3 contains 15 residues. Germline-derived CDR1 and CDR2 are MNHEY and SMNVEV (reference sequence). The CDR3 spells CASSLGLAGAGEQYF. CDR3 DNA: TGTGCCAGCAGCCTAGGACTAGCGGGAGCGGGCGAGCAGTACTTC.

The V call is TRBV4-1, the J call TRBJ2-7, with 9 bases fitting TRBD2. The CDR3 runs to 15 residues. Unmatched junction bases numbered 6, after V lost 1 base and J lost 5 bases. Per germline, CDR1 MGHRA and CDR2 YSYEKL. The CDR3 DNA reads TGCGCCAGCAGCCAAGGGGGTAGCGGGAGCGACGAGCAGTACTTC. Translation: CASSQGGSGSDEQYF.

The genes are TRBV6-5 and TRBJ2-7, with D possibly being TRBD2 (7 bases). The V gene lost 11 bases and the J gene lost 6 bases, with 20 bases spanning the gap. The CDR3 is made up of 13 amino acids. CDR1 is MNHEY and CDR2 is SVGAGI in the germline V gene. In DNA form, the CDR3 reads TGTGCCCGCGGGAAGGGGGGGAGCTCCGAGCAGTACTTC. This gives the protein CARGKGGSSEQYF.

This clone was found a few times. This chain links TRBV29-1 with TRBJ2-5; D might be TRBD1 (5 bases). CDR3 length: 13 amino acids. Deletions cut 7 bases from V and 3 bases from J, with 15 bases between. The germline gives CDR1 SQVTM, CDR2 ANQGSEA. As DNA, the CDR3 is TGCAGCGCCCGGCCGGCAGGGAAAGAGACCCAGTACTTC. It translates to CSARPAGKETQYF.

This clone was seen a few times. The V and J genes are TRBV10-3 and TRBJ1-2; 9 nucleotides line up with TRBD1. After removal of 6 bases from V and 4 bases from J, the junction contained 6 bases not matched to a gene. The CDR3 runs 14 residues. Germline V CDR1 and CDR2: ENHRY, SYGVKD. The CDR3 sequence is CAIRETGGGYGYTF. The CDR3 DNA is TGTGCCATCAGGGAAACAGGGGGCGGCTATGGCTACACCTTC.

The chain has TRBV18 and TRBJ2-5; a weak D match, TRBD1 (5 bases). V dropped 4 bases and J dropped 5 bases, with 11 bases sitting between them. Germline V lookup: CDR1 KGHSH, CDR2 LQKENI. The CDR3 runs to 13 residues. CDR3 sequence reads: CASSRQHGETQYF. The CDR3, as DNA: TGTGCCAGCTCACGACAGCATGGGGAGACCCAGTACTTC.

In its sample, this clone was seen a few times. The V gene is TRBV7-6, the J gene TRBJ2-1; 7 bases are a match to TRBD2. V was pared by 5 bases and J by 5 bases, with 9 bases of the junction left unmatched. CDR3 length: 15 residues. The germline V gene encodes CDR1 SGHVS and CDR2 FNYEAQ. CDR3 residues: CASSPDGGYDNEQFF. The CDR3 DNA is TGTGCCAGCAGCCCGGACGGGGGGTATGACAATGAGCAGTTCTTC. Together with reference TRBV7-6 and TRBJ2-1, the CDR3 gives the full variable domain: GAGVSQSPRYKVTKRGQDVALRCDPISGHVSLYWYRQALGQGPEFLTYFNYEAQQDKSGLPNDRFSAERPEGSISTLTIQRTEQRDSAMYRCASSPDGGYDNEQFFGPGTRLTVL.

This clone was seen only a few times. CDR3 DNA: TGTGCCTGGAGTGGCGCCGTGGGCTACACCTTC. Translation gives CAWSGAVGYTF. The chain couples TRBV30 to TRBJ1-2; D call uncertain. Germline assignment: CDR1 GTSNPN and CDR2 SVGIG (reference sequence). The CDR3 runs to 11 residues. Deletions cut 1 base from V and 8 bases from J, with 8 bases between.

In this sample, this clone turned up a few times. V and J are TRBV5-8 and TRBJ2-1; 13 bases align to TRBD2. This CDR3 region has 15 residues. V trimming: 4 bases; J trimming: 7 bases; junction bases outside the gene matches: 5. The V gene's germline CDR1 is SGHTS and CDR2 YDEGEE. In nucleotides, the CDR3 is TGTGCCAGCAGCGAACTAGCGGGAGGGGTTAATGAGCAGTTCTTC. This encodes CASSELAGGVNEQFF.

Only a few counts were recorded for this clone. This chain links TRBV9 with TRBJ1-6; D gene unclear. V was trimmed by 0 bases and J by 6 bases, leaving 10 bases between them. CDR1 and CDR2 from the germline V gene are SGDLS and YYNGEE. This CDR3 spans 15 amino acids. The CDR3 sequence: CASSVVEFGNSPLHF. The CDR3 DNA follows: TGTGCCAGCAGCGTAGTAGAGTTCGGTAATTCACCCCTCCACTTT.

This clone appeared a few times. In DNA, the CDR3 is TGCGCCAGCAGCTTGGACGGGACACTTAGCACAGATACGCAGTATTTT. Its translation: CASSLDGTLSTDTQYF. The J gene is TRBJ2-3, the V gene TRBV5-1; perhaps TRBD1 as D (6 bases). V shed 0 bases and J shed 0 bases, with 11 bases lying between them. Germline V lookup: CDR1 SGHRS, CDR2 YFSETQ. This CDR3 has 16 residues.